This T cell receptor (beta chain) was captured by sequencing in a study of CD8 T cells in ankylosing spondylitis. General study results and limits: It appeared that ankylosing spondylitis blood was characterized by a TCR beta motif of fewer than 10 highly homologous variants.

This clonotype was seen a handful of times. Its cognate antigen is unknown. With molecular barcodes, quantitative 5'-RACE was used to make the TCR beta libraries. From the 5' RACE reads, TCRdb called clonotypes with MiXCR, one entry per CDR3 protein. Among 250,000 to 300,000 distinct CDR3 sequences listed, 20% were seen once. Source material: blood, either unsorted or a sorted T cell fraction (not recorded which). The TCR originated in a male donor with ankylosing spondylitis or in good health (not recorded which).

CDR3 coding DNA: TGTGCCAGCAGCCAGGTGCGGGGTCTCTGCAATGAGCAGTTCTTC. Protein sequence: CASSQVRGLCNEQFF. The rearrangement uses TRBV4-2 and TRBJ2-1; D might be TRBD2 (6 bases). CDR1 and CDR2 (germline): LGHNA, YNFKEQ. The CDR3 spans 15 residues. V lost 3 bases, J lost 6 bases, and 15 bases lay in between.